The 29 T cell receptor beta chains reported below all come from one sample, sequenced in a study of cytomegalovirus exposure and HLA in healthy donors. Both 60 Vbeta primers and 13 Jbeta primers went into the PCR. TCRdb's table, derived via immunoSEQ multiplex PCR, lists solely in-frame clones and lacks some. The profile shows around 250,000 clones, around 81% of them singletons. Source material: PBMCs. The origin of the receptors is a woman aged 60-70 years in good health and CMV-seropositive.

This clone has only a few counts. The chain joins TRBV6-6 to TRBJ2-7; no reliable D call. The germline gives CDR1 MNHNY, CDR2 SVGAGI (reference sequence). The CDR3 totals 13 residues. V was cut by 3 bases and J by 6 bases, with 12 bases left in between. The CDR3 is CASSYNFEFEQYF. The CDR3 DNA is TGTGCCAGCAGTTATAACTTCGAGTTCGAGCAGTACTTC.

This sequence joins TRBV7-2 and TRBJ1-1, with TRBD1 as a possible D gene (6 bases). V lost 3 bases and J 2 bases, leaving 19 bases between the germline ends. Germline V lookup: CDR1 SGHTA, CDR2 FQGNSA. The CDR3 covers 17 residues. CDR3: CASSLKQGGHFNTEAFF. Here the CDR3 DNA reads TGTGCCAGCAGCTTGAAACAGGGTGGGCATTTTAACACTGAAGCTTTCTTT.

The chain is built from TRBV5-1 and TRBJ2-1, with 7 bases aligning to TRBD1. Germline lookup yields CDR1 SGHRS and CDR2 YFSETQ. The CDR3 spans 15 residues. V lost 5 bases, J lost 4 bases, and 9 bases stayed unmatched. The CDR3 is CASRVGTALYNEQFF. CDR3 bases: TGCGCCAGCAGGGTCGGGACAGCGCTGTACAATGAGCAGTTCTTC.

The chain recombines TRBV5-1 with TRBJ2-3, with D hard to call. V was clipped by 5 bases and J by 4 bases, with 8 bases between them. CDR3 size: 12 residues. CDR1 is SGHRS and CDR2 is YFSETQ in the germline V gene. The CDR3 loop reads CASRANSDTQYF. The CDR3 DNA reads as TGCGCCAGCAGAGCTAACTCAGATACGCAGTATTTT.

A note on this clone: Other DNA sequences in this specimen translate into the identical CDR3. The genes are TRBV5-1 and TRBJ1-5, with TRBD1 identical over 7 bases. CDR3 length equals 15 residues. The trim removed 0 bases at V and 2 bases at J, leaving 2 bases unmatched. CDR1 is SGHRS, CDR2 YFSETQ, per germline. The CDR3 DNA reads as TGCGCCAGCAGCTTGGAAGGGGGCGGCAATCAGCCCCAGCATTTT. It specifies CASSLEGGGNQPQHF.

This chain uses TRBV6-1 with TRBJ2-7; 13 nucleotides align to TRBD2. CDR3 length: 16 amino acids. V shed 4 bases and J 2 bases; nucleotides not matched to a gene: 5. From germline, CDR1 is MNHNS and CDR2 SASEGT. CDR3 region: CASSGTSGRATYEQYF. DNA for the CDR3: TGTGCCAGCAGTGGGACTAGCGGGAGAGCAACCTACGAGCAGTACTTC.

Only a few counts were recorded for this clone. The chain employs TRBV18 and TRBJ2-7; D is perhaps TRBD1 (6 bases). This CDR3 spans 15 amino acids. V was cut by 2 bases and J by 0 bases, with 11 bases left in between. CDR1 is KGHSH, CDR2 LQKENI, per germline. The DNA of the CDR3 is TGTGCCAGCTCACCATGGGACAAGGCCTCCTACGAGCAGTACTTC. Protein sequence: CASSPWDKASYEQYF.

The chain joins TRBV5-1 to TRBJ2-7; D might be TRBD1 (6 bases). The CDR3 is made up of 14 amino acids. The germline V gene has CDR1 SGHRS and CDR2 YFSETQ. The V and J ends lost 4 bases and 0 bases respectively, with 11 bases between them. DNA of the CDR3: TGCGCCAGCAGCCCGGGACACCCCTCCTACGAGCAGTACTTC. Residues: CASSPGHPSYEQYF. The full variable domain, in which reference TRBV5-1 and TRBJ2-7 provide the parts outside the CDR3, is KAGVTQTPRYLIKTRGQQVTLSCSPISGHRSVSWYQQTPGQGLQFLFEYFSETQRNKGNFPGRFSGRQFSNSRSEMNVSTLELGDSALYLCASSPGHPSYEQYFGPGTRLTVT.

This clone appeared a single time. V gene TRBV6-5 combines with J gene TRBJ1-1; 9 bases align to TRBD1. Germline-derived CDR1 and CDR2 are MNHEY and SVGAGI. V lost 7 bases, J lost 10 bases, and 10 bases stayed unmatched. The CDR3 runs 13 residues. CDR3 residues: CASTSGTGRLAFF. In DNA form, the CDR3 reads TGTGCCAGCACTTCCGGGACAGGGAGGTTAGCTTTCTTT.

The table lists this clone with a few counts. The rearrangement joins TRBV10-3 to TRBJ2-7; tentative D call: TRBD1 (6 bases). The CDR3 loop spans 16 amino acids. Looked up from germline, CDR1 is ENHRY and CDR2 is SYGVKD. Trimming shortened V by 4 bases and J by 8 bases, and 24 bases separated the two germline ends. The CDR3 region is CAISATGTNGIEKQYF. DNA of the CDR3: TGTGCCATCAGTGCCACGGGGACAAACGGGATAGAAAAGCAGTACTTC.

The chain joins TRBV5-1 to TRBJ2-1, with unresolved D. CDR1 and CDR2 from the germline V gene are SGHRS and YFSETQ. The CDR3 totals 12 residues. The ends were cut back, 8 bases at V and 10 bases at J, with 16 bases in the middle. CDR3 nucleotide sequence: TGCGCCAGACCCCTCCGGCCGCGGGAGCAGTTCTTC. Amino acids: CARPLRPREQFF.

J is TRBJ2-1 and V is TRBV23-1, with TRBD1 identical over 8 bases. TRBV23-1 is identified as an open reading frame with a role that is uncertain. J was trimmed by 3 bases and V by 3 bases; bases with no gene match: 7. This CDR3 region has 16 residues. The CDR3 bases are TGCGCCAGCAGTCATTCCGGGACAGGAATCTACAATGAGCAGTTCTTC. Translating it yields CASSHSGTGIYNEQFF.

The rearrangement links TRBV15 to TRBJ2-2; the match to TRBD2 covers 7 bases. Looked up from germline, CDR1 is LNHNV and CDR2 is YYDKDF (reference sequence). V lost 2 bases, J lost 4 bases, and 7 bases stayed unmatched. This CDR3 has 16 residues. The CDR3 sequence is CATSRWGGAGTGELFF. CDR3 bases: TGTGCCACCAGCAGATGGGGAGGGGCGGGCACCGGGGAGCTGTTTTTT.

The chain has TRBV13 and TRBJ1-1; 7 bases line up with TRBD1. The V and J ends lost 2 bases and 7 bases, in that order; junction bases with no gene match: 7. Germline-derived CDR1 and CDR2 are PRHDT and FYEKMQ (reference sequence). This CDR3 has 14 amino acids. This CDR3 reads CASSLFGGQIEAFF. As DNA, the CDR3 is TGTGCCAGCAGCTTATTCGGGGGACAGATTGAAGCTTTCTTT.

The gene calls are TRBV28 and TRBJ2-7; 13 bases are shared with TRBD2. The CDR3 has 14 residues. V shed 6 bases, J shed 3 bases, and the junction held 2 bases outside the gene matches. The germline CDR1 and CDR2 sequences are MDHEN and SYDVKM. This CDR3 is CASSTSGRVYEQYF. The CDR3 DNA follows: TGTGCCAGCAGCACTAGCGGGAGGGTCTACGAGCAGTACTTC.

There are a few counts of this clone. The rearrangement uses TRBV29-1 and TRBJ1-3; 9 bases are a match to TRBD1. Per germline, CDR1 SQVTM and CDR2 ANQGSEA. With 4 bases clipped from V and 4 bases from J, the junction kept 11 bases outside the gene matches. CDR3 length: 16 amino acids. CDR3 sequence reads: CSVGGTGSGGGNTIYF. In DNA, the CDR3 is TGCAGCGTTGGTGGGACAGGGAGCGGTGGCGGAAACACCATATATTTT.

V gene TRBV19 combines with J gene TRBJ1-5; no reliable D call. From germline, CDR1 is LNHDA and CDR2 SQIVND (reference sequence). Trimming took off 4 bases at V and 4 bases at J, with 8 bases between the two ends. CDR3 length: 13 amino acids. The CDR3 loop is CASSTIPNQPQHF. In nucleotides, the CDR3 is TGTGCCAGTAGTACCATCCCAAATCAGCCCCAGCATTTT.

This chain joins TRBV28 and TRBJ2-7; TRBD1 agrees at 8 bases. J gave up 2 bases and V 5 bases, and 8 bases lay outside the gene matches. The CDR3 covers 15 residues. Germline CDR1 reads MDHEN; CDR2 reads SYDVKM. CDR3: CASSPGQVVTYEQYF. CDR3 DNA sequence: TGTGCCAGCAGTCCGGGACAGGTGGTTACCTACGAGCAGTACTTC. The full variable domain, its missing parts supplied by reference TRBV28 and TRBJ2-7, is DVKVTQSSRYLVKRTGEKVFLECVQDMDHENMFWYRQDPGLGLRLIYFSYDVKMKEKGDIPEGYSVSREKKERFSLILESASTNQTSMYLCASSPGQVVTYEQYFGPGTRLTVT.

The J gene is TRBJ2-5, the V gene TRBV4-2; 10 nucleotides match TRBD1. This CDR3 comprises 16 residues. V shed 1 base, J shed 6 bases, and the junction held 8 bases outside the gene matches. Germline V gene data show CDR1 as LGHNA and CDR2 as YNFKEQ. This CDR3 is CASSQAGTGAIKTQYF. In DNA, the CDR3 is TGTGCCAGCAGCCAAGCCGGGACAGGGGCAATAAAGACCCAGTACTTC.

The V call is TRBV10-3, the J call TRBJ2-1; 7 positions match TRBD2. V shed 2 bases and J 6 bases; nucleotides not matched to a gene: 10. The CDR3 sequence is 16 residues long. Germline CDR1 is ENHRY and CDR2 is SYGVKD. CDR3 bases: TGTGCCATCAGTGAGGAGAGGGGACTACGCACCAATGAGCAGTTCTTC. Translated, it gives CAISEERGLRTNEQFF.

The CDR3 loop is CAIGKQGKYRGANVLTF. In nucleotides, the CDR3 is TGTGCCATCGGGAAACAGGGAAAGTATCGTGGGGCCAACGTCCTGACTTTC. The V and J genes are TRBV10-3 and TRBJ2-6; D might be TRBD1 (6 bases). The CDR3 covers 17 residues. V was pared by 8 bases and J by 3 bases, with 20 bases between. Germline V lookup: CDR1 ENHRY, CDR2 SYGVKD.

The chain joins TRBV28 to TRBJ1-5; possible D gene TRBD1, 5 bases. CDR3 length: 14 residues. CDR1 is MDHEN, CDR2 SYDVKM, per germline. Between the trimmed V and J ends, which lost 6 bases and 5 bases, there was a span of 14 bases. The CDR3, as DNA: TGTGCCAGCAGCCCGAGGAGGGGAGATCAGCCCCAGCATTTT. Translation: CASSPRRGDQPQHF.

The chain joins TRBV5-1 to TRBJ2-7; 8 bases line up with TRBD2. V dropped 1 base and J dropped 5; count of bases not matched to a gene: 5. The CDR3 consists of 14 residues. CDR1 SGHRS and CDR2 YFSETQ come from the germline V gene. The CDR3 nucleotides are TGCGCCAGCAGCTTGAAAATAGCGGGACACGAGCAGTACTTC. Translated: CASSLKIAGHEQYF.

J is TRBJ2-7 and V is TRBV27; D remains ambiguous. Germline V lookup: CDR1 MNHEY, CDR2 SMNVEV (reference sequence). CDR3 length: 13 residues. V shed 2 bases and J shed 2 bases, with 7 bases lying between them. CDR3 amino acids: CASSLRRAYEQYF. DNA of the CDR3: TGTGCCAGCAGTTTACGCCGGGCCTACGAGCAGTACTTC.

The chain carries TRBV28 and TRBJ2-3; the D gene is possibly TRBD1 (6 bases). CDR1 MDHEN and CDR2 SYDVKM come from the germline V gene. V was clipped by 5 bases and J by 0 bases, with 12 bases between them. The length of the CDR3 is 15 residues. The CDR3 DNA sequence: TGTGCCAGCAGTAAACAGGGAGCTAGCACAGATACGCAGTATTTT. This translates into CASSKQGASTDTQYF.

This sequence joins TRBV27 and TRBJ2-3; D might be TRBD2 (5 bases). CDR3 size: 14 residues. CDR1 MNHEY and CDR2 SMNVEV come from the germline V gene (reference sequence). The V end was cut by 6 bases, the J end by 4 bases, with 14 bases between. The CDR3 bases are TGTGCCAGCAGCGCGGGTGGGTGGGCAGATACGCAGTATTTT. It yields the protein CASSAGGWADTQYF.

V is TRBV19 and J is TRBJ1-3; D gene unclear. Trimming stripped 7 bases from V and 0 bases from J, with 16 bases between. CDR1 and CDR2 (germline): LNHDA, SQIVND (reference sequence). The CDR3 spans 16 residues. The CDR3 DNA follows: TGTGCCAGTACCCCAGGTCCGGCTCTCTCTGGAAACACCATATATTTT. It encodes CASTPGPALSGNTIYF.

This clone was seen only once. The chain carries TRBV7-9 and TRBJ2-7; 9 bases line up with TRBD1. J was trimmed by 0 bases and V by 6 bases; bases with no gene match: 3. Germline assignment: CDR1 SEHNR and CDR2 FQNEAQ (reference sequence). The CDR3 length is 14 residues. The CDR3, as DNA: TGTGCCAGCAGTTGGGACAGGGACTCCTACGAGCAGTACTTC. Amino acids: CASSWDRDSYEQYF.

The V and J genes are TRBV14 and TRBJ2-7; D may be TRBD2 (6 bases). CDR3 length: 14 residues. Germline V lookup: CDR1 SGHDN, CDR2 FVKESK. Trimming shortened V by 4 bases and J by 3 bases, and 13 bases separated the two germline ends. CDR3 loop: CASSLKVGSYEQYF. The CDR3 DNA follows: TGTGCCAGCAGCCTAAAAGTCGGGAGCTACGAGCAGTACTTC.